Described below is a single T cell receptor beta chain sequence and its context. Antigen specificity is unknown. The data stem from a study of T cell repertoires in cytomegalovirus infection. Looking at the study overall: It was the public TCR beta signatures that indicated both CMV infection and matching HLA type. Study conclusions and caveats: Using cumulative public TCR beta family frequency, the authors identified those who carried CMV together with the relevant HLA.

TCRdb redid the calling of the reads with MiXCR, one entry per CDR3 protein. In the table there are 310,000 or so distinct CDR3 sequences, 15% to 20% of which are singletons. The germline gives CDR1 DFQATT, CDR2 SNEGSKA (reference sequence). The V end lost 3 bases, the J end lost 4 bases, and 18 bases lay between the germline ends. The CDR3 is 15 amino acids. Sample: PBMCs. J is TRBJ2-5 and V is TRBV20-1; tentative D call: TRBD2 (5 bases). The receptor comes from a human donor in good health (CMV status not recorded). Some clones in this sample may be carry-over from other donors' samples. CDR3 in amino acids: CSARSGYLMGETQYF. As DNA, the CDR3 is TGCAGTGCTAGGTCGGGGTACCTTATGGGAGAGACCCAGTACTTC.